The rows below give T cell receptor beta chains drawn from one sample of a study of memory CD4+ T cells and cytomegalovirus serostatus. The repertoire was sequenced with immunoSEQ multiplex PCR; TCRdb's copy has only in-frame clones and lacks some. The table has over 45,000 clones, roughly 85% seen once. The material sequenced was memory CD4+ T cells from blood. The source of these receptors is an adult in good health and CMV-seronegative. Some clones in this sample may be carry-over from other donors' samples. Each CDR3 is given with its conserved first and last residue. The order of the fields is clone size, V gene, J gene, CDR3 length, D gene, CDR3 DNA, CDR3 protein. D genes are given only for firm matches. Size is omitted from some rows. Given values are once, few, many or a class for expanded clones.

clone_size: NA; v_call: TRBV7-9; j_call: TRBJ2-7; cdr3_length: 14; d_call: TRBD2; cdr3_nt: TGTGCCAGCAGCTTTTTCAGACTAGCGAACGAGCAGTACTTC; cdr3_aa: CASSFFRLANEQYF
clone_size: NA; v_call: TRBV6-1; j_call: TRBJ1-2; cdr3_length: 15; d_call: TRBD1; cdr3_nt: TGTGCCAGCAGTTTTGATGCTCTAGGGGGCCAGGGCTACACCTTC; cdr3_aa: CASSFDALGGQGYTF
clone_size: few; v_call: TRBV28; j_call: TRBJ2-7; cdr3_length: 15; d_call: NA; cdr3_nt: TGTGCCAGCAGTTCCTTCGGTTCCGCTCCCTACGAGCAGTACTTC; cdr3_aa: CASSSFGSAPYEQYF
clone_size: NA; v_call: TRBV5-8; j_call: TRBJ1-5; cdr3_length: 15; d_call: NA; cdr3_nt: TGTGCCAGCAGCTCGCAGGGGTATGGGAATCAGCCCCAGCATTTT; cdr3_aa: CASSSQGYGNQPQHF
clone_size: NA; v_call: TRBV5-1; j_call: TRBJ2-2; cdr3_length: 15; d_call: TRBD2; cdr3_nt: TGCGCCAGCAGCGGGAGGGCAGGGAACACCGGGGAGCTGTTTTTT; cdr3_aa: CASSGRAGNTGELFF
clone_size: NA; v_call: TRBV18; j_call: TRBJ2-7; cdr3_length: 15; d_call: TRBD1; cdr3_nt: TGTGCCAGCTCACTTAGACAGGGCCATACCGGCGAGCAGTACTTC; cdr3_aa: CASSLRQGHTGEQYF
clone_size: NA; v_call: TRBV6-1; j_call: TRBJ1-3; cdr3_length: 14; d_call: NA; cdr3_nt: TGTGCCAGCCAGTTGACAGTCTCTGGAAACACCATATATTTT; cdr3_aa: CASQLTVSGNTIYF
clone_size: NA; v_call: TRBV7-2; j_call: TRBJ2-2; cdr3_length: 16; d_call: TRBD2; cdr3_nt: TGTGCCAGCAGACCACTCAGCGGGGAAGTCCGCGGGGAGCTGTTTTTT; cdr3_aa: CASRPLSGEVRGELFF
clone_size: once; v_call: TRBV5-1; j_call: TRBJ2-1; cdr3_length: 15; d_call: NA; cdr3_nt: TGCGCCAGCAGCTTGGTTGGCGGGACGGCCAATGAGCAGTTCTTC; cdr3_aa: CASSLVGGTANEQFF
clone_size: NA; v_call: TRBV28; j_call: TRBJ1-5; cdr3_length: 13; d_call: NA; cdr3_nt: TGTGCCAGCAGTAGGCCATATAATCAGCCCCAGCATTTT; cdr3_aa: CASSRPYNQPQHF
clone_size: NA; v_call: TRBV7-9; j_call: TRBJ2-7; cdr3_length: 15; d_call: TRBD1; cdr3_nt: TGTGCCAGCAGCCGCTGGACAGGGGGGAACTACGAGCAGTACTTC; cdr3_aa: CASSRWTGGNYEQYF
clone_size: NA; v_call: TRBV5-5; j_call: TRBJ1-1; cdr3_length: 15; d_call: TRBD1; cdr3_nt: TGTGCCAGCAGCCGGACAGGGGGCAGGGACACTGAAGCTTTCTTT; cdr3_aa: CASSRTGGRDTEAFF
clone_size: NA; v_call: TRBV28; j_call: TRBJ2-1; cdr3_length: 20; d_call: NA; cdr3_nt: TGTGCCAGCAGTTTAAAGGGGGGCGGGAGTCCCAGAGACTCCTACAATGAGCAGTTCTTC; cdr3_aa: CASSLKGGGSPRDSYNEQFF
clone_size: once; v_call: TRBV19; j_call: TRBJ1-5; cdr3_length: 14; d_call: NA; cdr3_nt: TGTGCCAGTAGTATAGAACAGGGCAATCAGCCCCAGCATTTT; cdr3_aa: CASSIEQGNQPQHF
clone_size: NA; v_call: TRBV7-9; j_call: TRBJ1-3; cdr3_length: 13; d_call: NA; cdr3_nt: TGTGCCAGCAGCTTAGGTCAGCGCAACACCATATATTTT; cdr3_aa: CASSLGQRNTIYF
clone_size: NA; v_call: TRBV19; j_call: TRBJ1-5; cdr3_length: 16; d_call: TRBD1; cdr3_nt: TGTGCCAGCCTTGGAGAGCGAGGACAGGGGACTCAGCCCCAGCATTTT; cdr3_aa: CASLGERGQGTQPQHF
clone_size: NA; v_call: TRBV2; j_call: TRBJ1-2; cdr3_length: 15; d_call: NA; cdr3_nt: TGTGCCAGCCAGACGGGTGGACGTACCAACTATGGCTACACCTTC; cdr3_aa: CASQTGGRTNYGYTF
clone_size: NA; v_call: TRBV2; j_call: TRBJ2-6; cdr3_length: 17; d_call: TRBD1; cdr3_nt: TGTGTTACGACCGGGACAGGGGCCCGCCAAGGGGCCAACGTCCTGACTTTC; cdr3_aa: CVTTGTGARQGANVLTF
clone_size: NA; v_call: TRBV28; j_call: TRBJ1-2; cdr3_length: 12; d_call: NA; cdr3_nt: TGTGCCAGCAGTTTAAAGCACTATGGCTACACCTTC; cdr3_aa: CASSLKHYGYTF
clone_size: NA; v_call: TRBV30; j_call: TRBJ2-2; cdr3_length: 15; d_call: NA; cdr3_nt: TGTGCCTGGAGTGATTTGCGATGGAACACCGGGGAGCTGTTTTTT; cdr3_aa: CAWSDLRWNTGELFF
clone_size: NA; v_call: TRBV30; j_call: TRBJ1-5; cdr3_length: 14; d_call: NA; cdr3_nt: TGTGCCTGGAGTAACATGCGTAAGGGGCAGCCCCAGCATTTT; cdr3_aa: CAWSNMRKGQPQHF
clone_size: NA; v_call: TRBV5-8; j_call: TRBJ1-4; cdr3_length: 17; d_call: NA; cdr3_nt: TGTGCCAGCAGCTATTACTCGGGGGCAACAACTAATGAAAAACTGTTTTTT; cdr3_aa: CASSYYSGATTNEKLFF
clone_size: NA; v_call: TRBV7-9; j_call: TRBJ2-2; cdr3_length: 16; d_call: TRBD1; cdr3_nt: TGTGCCAGCAGCTTTGACAGGGGCTCGGCCACCGGGGAGCTGTTTTTT; cdr3_aa: CASSFDRGSATGELFF
clone_size: NA; v_call: TRBV28; j_call: TRBJ1-2; cdr3_length: 14; d_call: TRBD1; cdr3_nt: TGTGCCAGCAGTTTGACAGGGTCCCCTGGGGGCTACACCTTC; cdr3_aa: CASSLTGSPGGYTF
clone_size: NA; v_call: TRBV5-1; j_call: TRBJ1-1; cdr3_length: 14; d_call: TRBD1; cdr3_nt: TGCGCCAGCAGCCCGGCTGGACAGGGTTCGTCGGCTTTCTTT; cdr3_aa: CASSPAGQGSSAFF
clone_size: NA; v_call: TRBV7-2; j_call: TRBJ1-1; cdr3_length: 14; d_call: NA; cdr3_nt: TGTGCCAGCAGCCGTGCGCAGGTGAACACTGAAGCTTTCTTT; cdr3_aa: CASSRAQVNTEAFF
clone_size: NA; v_call: TRBV6-5; j_call: TRBJ1-2; cdr3_length: 11; d_call: NA; cdr3_nt: TGTGCCACAACAGGGTCGTTGGGCTACACCTTC; cdr3_aa: CATTGSLGYTF
clone_size: NA; v_call: TRBV5-6; j_call: TRBJ2-1; cdr3_length: 14; d_call: TRBD2; cdr3_nt: TGTGCCAGCAACCGACTAGCGGGAGACATCGTGCAGTTCTTC; cdr3_aa: CASNRLAGDIVQFF
clone_size: NA; v_call: TRBV15; j_call: TRBJ2-3; cdr3_length: 17; d_call: NA; cdr3_nt: TGTGCCACCAGCAGAGTACCCGGCGTGACAGGCACAGATACGCAGTATTTT; cdr3_aa: CATSRVPGVTGTDTQYF
clone_size: few; v_call: TRBV6-5; j_call: TRBJ1-5; cdr3_length: 15; d_call: TRBD1; cdr3_nt: TGTGCCAGCAGTCCCGGGACAGGGGTCAATCAGCCCCAGCATTTT; cdr3_aa: CASSPGTGVNQPQHF
clone_size: NA; v_call: TRBV11-2; j_call: TRBJ1-2; cdr3_length: 14; d_call: TRBD1; cdr3_nt: TGTGCCAGCAGCGGACAGGGAGAGGCGGGGGGCTACACCTTC; cdr3_aa: CASSGQGEAGGYTF
clone_size: NA; v_call: TRBV2; j_call: TRBJ2-3; cdr3_length: 13; d_call: TRBD2; cdr3_nt: TGTGCCACCCCACTAGCGGTCACGGATACGCAGTATTTT; cdr3_aa: CATPLAVTDTQYF
clone_size: few; v_call: TRBV5-4; j_call: TRBJ1-2; cdr3_length: 15; d_call: TRBD1; cdr3_nt: TGTGCCAGCAGCTCAGCCGGGACAGGGTCTTATGGCTACACCTTC; cdr3_aa: CASSSAGTGSYGYTF
clone_size: NA; v_call: TRBV5-4; j_call: TRBJ2-7; cdr3_length: 15; d_call: TRBD2; cdr3_nt: TGTGCCAGCAGCTCGGGGGGGACTCCGAAGGTAGAGCAGTACTTC; cdr3_aa: CASSSGGTPKVEQYF
clone_size: NA; v_call: TRBV6-1; j_call: TRBJ1-4; cdr3_length: 15; d_call: TRBD1; cdr3_nt: TGTGCCAGCAGGCCCGACAGGGGAACTAATGAAAAACTGTTTTTT; cdr3_aa: CASRPDRGTNEKLFF
clone_size: NA; v_call: TRBV5-5; j_call: TRBJ1-5; cdr3_length: 15; d_call: NA; cdr3_nt: TGTGCCAGCAGCTTGGATCCTTCACCTGTTCAGCCCCAGCATTTT; cdr3_aa: CASSLDPSPVQPQHF
clone_size: NA; v_call: TRBV19; j_call: TRBJ1-5; cdr3_length: 18; d_call: TRBD1; cdr3_nt: TGTGCCAGTAGTATAGATCGTGGGACAGGCTCCGCTTCTCAGCCCCAGCATTTT; cdr3_aa: CASSIDRGTGSASQPQHF
clone_size: few; v_call: TRBV5-4; j_call: TRBJ2-1; cdr3_length: 15; d_call: TRBD2; cdr3_nt: TGTGCCAGCAGCTATGAGACTAGCGGGAGAATGGAGCAGTTCTTC; cdr3_aa: CASSYETSGRMEQFF
clone_size: NA; v_call: TRBV18; j_call: TRBJ2-1; cdr3_length: 16; d_call: TRBD2; cdr3_nt: TGTGCCAGCTCACCACCCCTAGCGGGATTTGCCGATGAGCAGTTCTTC; cdr3_aa: CASSPPLAGFADEQFF
clone_size: NA; v_call: TRBV5-1; j_call: TRBJ2-2; cdr3_length: 18; d_call: TRBD1; cdr3_nt: TGCGCCAGCAGCTTAGGGGACAGGGGGTTCGCGAACACCGGGGAGCTGTTTTTT; cdr3_aa: CASSLGDRGFANTGELFF
clone_size: NA; v_call: TRBV18; j_call: TRBJ1-5; cdr3_length: 15; d_call: TRBD1; cdr3_nt: TGTGCCAGCTCACCAGGGGGGACAGGTTCACAGCCCCAGCATTTT; cdr3_aa: CASSPGGTGSQPQHF
clone_size: NA; v_call: TRBV5-1; j_call: TRBJ2-7; cdr3_length: 16; d_call: TRBD2; cdr3_nt: TGCGCCAGCAGCTTGGACAGCGGGAGGGCCTTCTACGAGCAGTACTTC; cdr3_aa: CASSLDSGRAFYEQYF
clone_size: NA; v_call: TRBV7-2; j_call: TRBJ1-2; cdr3_length: 12; d_call: NA; cdr3_nt: TGTGCCAGCAGTCCCCTGCTCTATGGCTACACCTTC; cdr3_aa: CASSPLLYGYTF
clone_size: few; v_call: TRBV7-6; j_call: TRBJ1-2; cdr3_length: 15; d_call: NA; cdr3_nt: TGTGCCAGCAGCTTAGACGTGGGCACCAAAGATGGCTACACCTTC; cdr3_aa: CASSLDVGTKDGYTF
clone_size: NA; v_call: TRBV14; j_call: TRBJ2-7; cdr3_length: 14; d_call: NA; cdr3_nt: TGTGCCAGCAGCCAATGGGGCAGCTCCTACGAGCAGTACTTC; cdr3_aa: CASSQWGSSYEQYF
clone_size: NA; v_call: TRBV27; j_call: TRBJ2-5; cdr3_length: 16; d_call: TRBD2; cdr3_nt: TGTGCCAGCAGCCCGGGGGGGCAGTACGATCGAGAGACCCAGTACTTC; cdr3_aa: CASSPGGQYDRETQYF
clone_size: NA; v_call: TRBV6-5; j_call: TRBJ2-3; cdr3_length: 13; d_call: NA; cdr3_nt: TGTGCCAGCAGCCCCGGGTTTGGAGATACGCAGTATTTT; cdr3_aa: CASSPGFGDTQYF
clone_size: NA; v_call: TRBV21-1; j_call: TRBJ1-3; cdr3_length: 18; d_call: NA; cdr3_nt: TGTGCCAGCAGCAATAATCTCCGGGACAGGGGGTTTTATGACACCATATATTTT; cdr3_aa: CASSNNLRDRGFYDTIYF
clone_size: NA; v_call: TRBV30; j_call: TRBJ2-1; cdr3_length: 12; d_call: TRBD2; cdr3_nt: TGTGCACAGGGACTAGCGGGATTTGAGCAGTTCTTC; cdr3_aa: CAQGLAGFEQFF
clone_size: NA; v_call: TRBV7-8; j_call: TRBJ1-3; cdr3_length: 16; d_call: NA; cdr3_nt: TGTGCCAGCAGCCCCACGATAGGGACACTCGGAAACACCATATATTTT; cdr3_aa: CASSPTIGTLGNTIYF
clone_size: NA; v_call: TRBV18; j_call: TRBJ2-7; cdr3_length: 13; d_call: NA; cdr3_nt: TGTGCCAGCTCACCGGGACAATCCTACGAGCAGTACTTC; cdr3_aa: CASSPGQSYEQYF
clone_size: NA; v_call: TRBV7-6; j_call: TRBJ2-6; cdr3_length: 17; d_call: NA; cdr3_nt: TGTGCCAGCAGCTTACCGACAGTTCCCTCTGGGGCCAACGTCCTGACTTTC; cdr3_aa: CASSLPTVPSGANVLTF
clone_size: few; v_call: TRBV7-2; j_call: TRBJ1-3; cdr3_length: 16; d_call: NA; cdr3_nt: TGTGCCAGCAGCTTTGGGCACCTACTCTCTGGAAACACCATATATTTT; cdr3_aa: CASSFGHLLSGNTIYF